This TCR beta chain was captured in a study of blood T cell repertoires in COVID-19. TCRdb's table, derived via immunoSEQ multiplex PCR, lists solely in-frame clones and lacks some. The sample includes a few hundred thousand clones, around 89% of them seen just once. Germline values: CDR1 LNHDA, CDR2 SQIVND (reference sequence). V was pared by 5 bases and J by 6 bases, with 2 bases of the junction left unmatched. The CDR3 has 13 amino acids. The TCR originated in a woman under 40 with COVID-19, enrolled during active disease. Sequencing input: peripheral blood. This chain connects TRBV19 to TRBJ1-5, with 9 bases aligning to TRBD1. The CDR3 DNA sequence: TGTGCCAGTAGTCGACAGGGGGTTCAGCCCCAGCATTTT. Its protein is CASSRQGVQPQHF.